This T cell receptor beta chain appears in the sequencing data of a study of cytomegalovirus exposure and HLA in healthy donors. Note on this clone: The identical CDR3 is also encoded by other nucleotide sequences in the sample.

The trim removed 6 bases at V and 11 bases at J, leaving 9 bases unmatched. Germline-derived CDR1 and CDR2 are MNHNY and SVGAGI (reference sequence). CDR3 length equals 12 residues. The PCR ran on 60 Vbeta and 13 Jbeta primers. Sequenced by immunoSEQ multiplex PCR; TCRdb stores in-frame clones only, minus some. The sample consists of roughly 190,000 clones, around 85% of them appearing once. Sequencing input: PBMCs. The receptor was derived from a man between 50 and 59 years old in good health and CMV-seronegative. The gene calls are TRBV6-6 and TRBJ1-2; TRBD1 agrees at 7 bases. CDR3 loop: CASRPTGVGYTF. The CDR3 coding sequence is TGTGCCAGCAGGCCCACAGGGGTGGGTTACACCTTC.